The subject of this entry is one T cell receptor (beta chain). The sample is drawn from a study of technical replicates of blood from a handful of donors. Trimming stripped 2 bases from V and 5 bases from J, with 9 bases between. Germline V CDR1 and CDR2: SNHLY, FYNNEI. This CDR3 is 13 amino acids long. Method: immunoSEQ multiplex PCR; TCRdb's copy keeps in-frame clones and lacks some. Of about 83,000 clones listed, about 91% are singletons. The material sequenced was T cells isolated from PBMCs. This receptor was identified in a human donor in good health. V and J are TRBV2 and TRBJ2-5; D is unclear. The CDR3 here is CASSENRYETQYF. CDR3 in DNA: TGTGCCAGCAGTGAAAATCGCTATGAGACCCAGTACTTC.